This T cell receptor (beta chain) is drawn from a study of T-cell memory formation after mild COVID-19. This clonotype appeared many times. The CDR3 runs 15 residues. Germline CDR1 LNHNV, CDR2 YYDKDF (reference sequence). V lost 3 bases, J lost 4 bases, and 0 bases stayed unmatched. TCRdb used MiXCR to reprocess the 5' RACE reads, holding one entry per CDR3 protein. This table holds tens of thousands of distinct CDR3 sequences, approximately 12% found once. The receptor's source is a man aged 18-30 years who had mild COVID-19 (a few samples of this study predate the infection). Cell type and time point are not known. Specimen: PBMCs or a T cell subset sorted from them (not recorded which). The gene calls are TRBV15 and TRBJ2-3; 14 positions agree with TRBD2. CDR3 sequence: CATSRTSGGADTQYF. CDR3 in DNA: TGTGCCACCAGCAGGACTAGCGGGGGGGCAGATACGCAGTATTTT.